This T cell receptor beta chain was observed in a study of spatial heterogeneity in lung cancer. On the study more broadly: Alpha-chain sequences were consistently detected less often than beta-chain sequences.

This CDR3 is 13 amino acids long. Deletions cut 7 bases from V and 3 bases from J, with 13 bases between. Per germline, CDR1 SNHLY and CDR2 FYNNEI. The time point: sample taken at primary tumor resection. In each case, whole RNA from tumor, nontumor lung or frozen PBMC was sequenced unsorted. The donors comprised about 70 untreated early-stage non-small cell lung cancer patients. This clonotype is classed as medium-sized. From the 5' RACE reads, TCRdb called clonotypes with MiXCR, one entry per CDR3 protein. This table holds some 7,300 distinct CDR3 sequences, less than 20% found once. The TCR sequence derives from a female donor with early-stage non-small cell lung cancer. Sequences were derived from PBMCs, sampled at surgery. The gene calls are TRBV2 and TRBJ2-7; perhaps TRBD1 as D (5 bases). CDR3 coding DNA: TGTGCCAGCATTTTCACAGGAGACTACGAGCAGTACTTC. Its protein product is CASIFTGDYEQYF.